The clone carrying this TCR beta chain appeared a single time. The antigen is undetermined. The sample is drawn from a study of cytomegalovirus exposure and HLA in healthy donors. Notes on the study in general: Testing in vitro showed three CMV-associated chains specific for CMV antigens. The authors enumerated roughly 180 TCR beta chains as linked to cytomegalovirus. The tendency of first-cohort TCR clusters to co-occur in the 120 or so validation repertoires was identified by a subsequent analysis.

Only in-frame clones appear in the TCRdb table, and some are missing; sequencing was by immunoSEQ multiplex PCR. The sample includes roughly 150,000 clones, around nine tenths of them seen just once. With 6 bases clipped from V and 9 bases from J, the junction kept 8 bases outside the gene matches. The germline CDR1 and CDR2 sequences are SGHNT and YENEEA. This CDR3 has 15 residues. The donors were in the roughly 110-subject validation cohort, distinct from the approximately 670-subject first cohort. The rearrangement uses TRBV11-3 and TRBJ2-1, with 13 bases matching TRBD2. The sequencing sample was made of PBMCs. The origin of this receptor is a man younger than 35 in good health and CMV-seronegative. Here the CDR3 DNA reads TGTGCCAGCAGTCGCGGACTAGCGGGAGTGTCTGAGCAGTTCTTC. Translated: CASSRGLAGVSEQFF.